The present TCR beta chain was sequenced within a study of OX40 agonist ivuxolimab in advanced cancers. Study-wide context: Patients got intravenous ivuxolimab at 0.01 to 10 mg/kg every 2 weeks. Treatment received earlier with anti-PD-1, anti-PD-L1 or anti-CTLA-4 agents was allowed, and more than 35% had some.

Sequenced by immunoSEQ multiplex PCR; TCRdb stores in-frame clones only, minus some. This sample has about 18,000 clones, with 83% found just once. Germline lookup yields CDR1 MNHEY and CDR2 SMNVEV (reference sequence). The CDR3 covers 16 residues. V shed 6 bases and J 3 bases; nucleotides not matched to a gene: 14. The receptor was isolated from an adult with an advanced solid tumor such as melanoma, head and neck, liver or kidney cancer. J is TRBJ2-7 and V is TRBV27, with TRBD1 matching 7 bases. This sample comprised CD4+ or CD8+ T cells sorted from blood, obtained in a trial of the OX40 agonist ivuxolimab. DNA of the CDR3: TGTGCCAGCAGCCTCCGTCGGGGACCAGGGGGCTACGAGCAGTACTTC. It specifies CASSLRRGPGGYEQYF.